Below, 15 T cell receptor beta chains from the same sample are listed, as sequenced in a study of CXCR3-negative and CXCR3-positive naive CD8 T cells. Findings and limits, study-wide: Naive cells positive for CXCR3 carried more hydrophobic TRB CDR3s than CXCR3-negative ones.

UMI-tagged TRB cDNA libraries were built via 5' RACE. TCRdb re-called the 5' RACE reads and shows each CDR3 protein once, DNA omitted. The sample has some 150,000 distinct CDR3 sequences, and its top ten clones hold about 0.28%. For these receptors, no antigen is known. The source material was naive CXCR3+ CD8+ T cells from blood. Subset defined: CD45RO-CCR7+CD27+CD95- naive CD8+ T cells expressing CXCR3 (TNR3+). The receptors shown here come from a human donor in good health. Some clones in this sample may be carry-over from other donors' samples.

This rearrangement joins TRBV24-1 to TRBJ2-5. Germline V gene lookup returns CDR1 KGHDR and CDR2 SFDVKD. This CDR3 is built from 12 residues. CDR3 region: CATKDDQETQYF.

V usage is TRBV11-2 and J usage is TRBJ2-3; absent DNA, TCRdb's TRBD2 call cannot be checked. There are 13 residues in the CDR3. Germline-derived CDR1 and CDR2 are SGHAT and FQNNGV. This CDR3 is CASSLWETDTQYF.

The genes are TRBV20-1 and TRBJ1-2. Germline-derived CDR1 and CDR2 are DFQATT and SNEGSKA (reference sequence). CDR3 length: 13 residues. CDR3 in amino acids: CSASRTLDYGYTF.

The chain joins TRBV7-9 to TRBJ1-1; TCRdb's D call of TRBD1 is untestable without DNA. The CDR3 extends over 14 amino acids. CDR1 SEHNR and CDR2 FQNEAQ come from the germline V gene (reference sequence). CDR3 residues: CASSPTGENTEAFF.

V gene TRBV20-1 combines with J gene TRBJ2-2; as DNA is missing, the TRBD1 call by TCRdb cannot be tested. The CDR3 contains 12 residues. Germline loops: CDR1 DFQATT, CDR2 SNEGSKA (reference sequence). CDR3 loop: CSALTGAGELFF.

The chain recombines TRBV13 with TRBJ2-2; lacking DNA, the TRBD1 call made by TCRdb goes unchecked. The germline gives CDR1 PRHDT, CDR2 FYEKMQ (reference sequence). The CDR3 is made up of 20 amino acids. CDR3 loop: CASSSPFYEGWPVNTGELFF.

The genes are TRBV29-1 and TRBJ2-1; TCRdb proposes TRBD1, but this gene call is untestable without DNA. The germline V gene encodes CDR1 SQVTM and CDR2 ANQGSEA. The CDR3 totals 12 residues. This CDR3 is CSVNAGGDEQFF.

The chain joins TRBV29-1 to TRBJ1-2. This CDR3 region has 13 residues. CDR1 is SQVTM, CDR2 ANQGSEA, per germline. The CDR3: CSVEAALSYGYTF.

This chain uses TRBV7-9 with TRBJ1-1. Germline CDR1 reads SEHNR; CDR2 reads FQNEAQ (reference sequence). CDR3 length: 13 residues. The CDR3 region is CASSLGVATEAFF.

This sequence joins TRBV12-3 or TRBV12-4 and TRBJ2-7; with no DNA, the TCRdb D assignment of TRBD1 cannot be verified. The CDR3 contains 12 residues. CDR3 amino acids: CASSPTGPEQYF.

The J gene is TRBJ2-1, the V gene TRBV16; no DNA is available, so the TRBD1 call from TCRdb remains unchecked. This CDR3 is built from 13 residues. The V gene's germline CDR1 is KGHSY and CDR2 FQNENV. CDR3 sequence: CASSQSRSHEQFF.

The genes are TRBV15 and TRBJ2-7; TCRdb's D call, TRBD1, is unchecked because there is no DNA. The CDR3 is 14 residues long. The germline gives CDR1 LNHNV, CDR2 YYDKDF (reference sequence). The CDR3 is CATSTGTGDYEQYF.

The V and J genes are TRBV4-2 and TRBJ2-1; TCRdb's D call of TRBD2 is untestable without DNA. Germline assignment: CDR1 LGHNA and CDR2 YNFKEQ. The CDR3 loop spans 15 amino acids. CDR3: CASSPDGGTYNEQFF.

The gene calls are TRBV7-9 and TRBJ2-7; absent DNA, TCRdb's TRBD1 call cannot be checked. Germline V gives CDR1 SEHNR, CDR2 FQNEAQ (reference sequence). The CDR3 extends over 13 amino acids. The CDR3 protein is CASSLGPGDEQYF.

The J gene is TRBJ1-2, the V gene TRBV29-1; TCRdb's D call, TRBD1, is unchecked because there is no DNA. The CDR3 extends over 13 amino acids. Germline CDR1 reads SQVTM; CDR2 reads ANQGSEA. CDR3 amino acids: CSVGKGGPADYTF.